The entry that follows covers one T cell receptor beta chain sequence. What it binds is not known. This sample was taken from a study of OX40 agonist ivuxolimab in advanced cancers. Turning to the study itself: Patients were dosed with the agonistic anti-OX40 (CD134) antibody ivuxolimab. Dose-escalation patients had hepatocellular carcinoma, melanoma, renal cell or head and neck cancer.

CDR3 size: 18 residues. Study conclusions and caveats: Some nonresponders also had low normalized T-cell clonal expansion. At doses 0.1 to 3.0 mg/kg, CD4+ and CD8+ clones expanded.

Using immunoSEQ multiplex PCR, the repertoire was profiled, and TCRdb retains in-frame clones only, with some absent. The sample holds about 85,000 clones, over 75% seen once. The sequence derives from an adult with an advanced solid tumor such as melanoma, head and neck, liver or kidney cancer. The chain recombines TRBV12-1 with TRBJ2-1; the table's D call of TRBD2 was not tested on the DNA. TRBV12-1 is noted as a pseudogene. The sequences come from CD4+ or CD8+ T cells sorted from blood, collected in a trial of the OX40 agonist ivuxolimab. The CDR3 protein is CASSFAKKTAGLYNEQFF. In DNA, the CDR3 is TGTGCCAGCAGCTTTGCCAAAAAAACAGCGGGCCTTTACAATGAGCAGTTCTTC.